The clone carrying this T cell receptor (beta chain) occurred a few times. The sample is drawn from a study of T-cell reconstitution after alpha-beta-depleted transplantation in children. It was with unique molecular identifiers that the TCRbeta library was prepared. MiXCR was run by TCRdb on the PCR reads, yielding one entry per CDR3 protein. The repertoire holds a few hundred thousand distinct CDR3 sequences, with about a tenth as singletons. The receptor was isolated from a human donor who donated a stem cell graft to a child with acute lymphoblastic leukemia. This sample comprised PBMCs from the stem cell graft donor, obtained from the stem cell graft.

CDR3 protein: CASSLNARGGGNEQFF. The CDR3 DNA follows: TGTGCCAGCAGCTTAAATGCCAGGGGGGGAGGAAATGAGCAGTTCTTC. The chain uses TRBV7-3 and TRBJ2-1, with D tentatively TRBD1 or TRBD2 (7 bases each). This CDR3 has 16 amino acids. V was clipped by 1 base and J by 7 bases, with 17 bases between them. Looked up from germline, CDR1 is SGHTA and CDR2 is FQGTGA.